This record looks at one T cell receptor beta chain sequence and its context. It was with random hexamers that about 0.45 to 1 ug RNA was reverse transcribed. TCRdb analysed the immunoSEQ multiplex PCR reads with MiXCR anew, one entry per CDR3 protein. The sample holds some 300,000 distinct CDR3 sequences; around 85% are singletons and the top ten take around 0.21%. The data are from a study of CD8 T cells in Susac syndrome. The length of the CDR3 is 15 residues. Germline-derived CDR1 and CDR2 are LGHNA and YSLEER. V was trimmed by 4 bases and J by 4 bases, leaving 14 bases between them. The sequenced material came from CD8+ T cells from PBMCs. The TCR originated in a human donor with multiple sclerosis. This rearrangement joins TRBV4-3 to TRBJ2-4; D might be TRBD1 (5 bases). The CDR3 DNA follows: TGCGCCAGCAGCCCAGGGTCGAGCGCTAAAAACATTCAGTACTTC. It encodes CASSPGSSAKNIQYF.